This T cell receptor (beta chain) was documented in a study of identical twins. MiXCR, run by TCRdb on the 5' RACE reads, gives a single entry per CDR3 protein. The sample consists of roughly 690,000 distinct CDR3 sequences, 21% of them appearing once. The length of the CDR3 is 14 residues. Germline CDR1 reads SGHKS; CDR2 reads YYEKEE (reference sequence). The J segment lost 3 bases and the V segment lost 0 bases, leaving 2 bases of the junction unmatched. In addition, the sample was reused for a study of T cells expressing NK-cell markers.

The J gene is TRBJ2-7, the V gene TRBV5-5, with 8 bases fitting TRBD2. The TCR comes from a woman aged 18-29 years in good health. Material for sequencing was PBMCs. As DNA, the CDR3 is TGTGCCAGCAGCTTGGCCACTAGCGGCTACGAGCAGTACTTC. The encoded protein is CASSLATSGYEQYF.